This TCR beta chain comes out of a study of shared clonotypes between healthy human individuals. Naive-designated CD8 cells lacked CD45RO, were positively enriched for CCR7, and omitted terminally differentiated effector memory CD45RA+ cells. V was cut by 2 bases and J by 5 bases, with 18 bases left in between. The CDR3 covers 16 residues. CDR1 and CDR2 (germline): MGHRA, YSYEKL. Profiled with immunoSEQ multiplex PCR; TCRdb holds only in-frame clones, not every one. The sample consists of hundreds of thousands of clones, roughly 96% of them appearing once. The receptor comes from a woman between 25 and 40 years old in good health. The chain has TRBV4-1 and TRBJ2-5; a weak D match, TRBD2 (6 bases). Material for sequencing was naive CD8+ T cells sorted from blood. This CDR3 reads CASSQWDLSSAETQYF. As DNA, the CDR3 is TGCGCCAGCAGCCAATGGGACTTGTCTAGCGCGGAGACCCAGTACTTC.